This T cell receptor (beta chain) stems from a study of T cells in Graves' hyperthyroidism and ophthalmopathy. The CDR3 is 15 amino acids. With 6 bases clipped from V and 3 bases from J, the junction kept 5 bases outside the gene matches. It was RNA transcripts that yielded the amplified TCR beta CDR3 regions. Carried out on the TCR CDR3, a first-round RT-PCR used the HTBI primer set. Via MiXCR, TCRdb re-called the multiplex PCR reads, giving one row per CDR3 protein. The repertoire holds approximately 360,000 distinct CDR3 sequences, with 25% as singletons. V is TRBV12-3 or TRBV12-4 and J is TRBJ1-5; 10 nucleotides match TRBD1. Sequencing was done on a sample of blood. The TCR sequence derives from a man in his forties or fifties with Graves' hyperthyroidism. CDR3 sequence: CASSTGTGDNQPQHF. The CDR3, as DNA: TGTGCCAGCAGCACAGGGACAGGGGACAATCAGCCCCAGCATTTT.